This record looks at one T cell receptor (beta chain) sequence and its context. Its antigen is unidentified. Stated treatment: roughly 11-day PBMC culture with coronavirus spike peptide pools or control peptides (ViraFEST assay). IL-2 at roughly 9.7 IU/ml and peptide pools at approximately 10 ug/ml were added to PBMCs cultured at roughly 2 million per well. This specimen belongs to a study of vaccination and CD4 T cells after COVID-19. Study context: Stimulation used overlapping spike peptides from SARS-CoV-2, HCoV-NL63, HCoV-OC43 and HCoV-229E. Regarding the study as a whole: In median terms, SARS-CoV-2-reactive clonotypes went from approximately 21 to 40, a nonsignificant rise.

Once obtained from cultured CD4+ T cells, the DNA was sequenced using the Oncomine TCR Beta short-read assay. TCRdb independently ran MiXCR on the PCR reads; one entry per CDR3 protein. The sample contains over 5,500 distinct CDR3 sequences, about half of which appear only once. J was trimmed by 2 bases and V by 1 base; bases with no gene match: 5. Germline CDR1 is SGHNT and CDR2 is YENEEA. The CDR3 sequence is 16 residues long. The chain uses TRBV11-3 and TRBJ2-3, with 8 bases aligning to TRBD2. This TCR was sampled from a human donor who had recovered from COVID-19. The specimen sequenced was CD4+ T cells from blood, cultured in vitro. CDR3 nucleotide sequence: TGTGCCAGCAGCTTAGGTATTAGCGGGGTCACAGATACGCAGTATTTT. Amino acid sequence: CASSLGISGVTDTQYF.